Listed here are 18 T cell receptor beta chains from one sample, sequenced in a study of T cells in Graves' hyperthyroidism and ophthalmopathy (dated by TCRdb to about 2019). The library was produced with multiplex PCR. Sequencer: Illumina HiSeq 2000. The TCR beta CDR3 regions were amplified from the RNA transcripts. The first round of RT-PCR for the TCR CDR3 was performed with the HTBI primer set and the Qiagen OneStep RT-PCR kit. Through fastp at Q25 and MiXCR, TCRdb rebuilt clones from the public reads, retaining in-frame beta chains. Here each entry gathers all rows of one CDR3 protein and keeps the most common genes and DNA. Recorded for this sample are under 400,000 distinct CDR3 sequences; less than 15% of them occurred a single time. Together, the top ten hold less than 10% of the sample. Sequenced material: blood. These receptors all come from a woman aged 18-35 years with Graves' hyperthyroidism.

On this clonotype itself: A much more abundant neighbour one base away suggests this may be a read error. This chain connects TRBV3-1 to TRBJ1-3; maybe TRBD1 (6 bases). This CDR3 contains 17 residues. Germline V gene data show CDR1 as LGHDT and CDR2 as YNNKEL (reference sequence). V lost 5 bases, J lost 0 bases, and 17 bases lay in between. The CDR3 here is CASSEHGGGPSGNTIYF. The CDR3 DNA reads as TGTGCCAGCAGCGAGCATGGAGGGGGGCCCTCTGGAAACACCATATATTTT.

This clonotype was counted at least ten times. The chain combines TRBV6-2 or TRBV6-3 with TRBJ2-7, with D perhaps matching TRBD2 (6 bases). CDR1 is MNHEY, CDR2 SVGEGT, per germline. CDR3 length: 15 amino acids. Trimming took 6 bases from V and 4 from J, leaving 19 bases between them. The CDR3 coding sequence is TGTGCCAGCAGATCTACCGGGGGAGCGTCATACGAGCAGTACTTC. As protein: CASRSTGGASYEQYF.

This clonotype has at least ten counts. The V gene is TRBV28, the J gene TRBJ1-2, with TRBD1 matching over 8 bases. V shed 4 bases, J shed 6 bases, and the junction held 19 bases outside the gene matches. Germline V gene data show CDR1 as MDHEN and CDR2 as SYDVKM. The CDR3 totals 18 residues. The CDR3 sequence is CASSSRTGRSGVGHGYTF. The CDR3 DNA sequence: TGTGCCAGCAGTTCGAGGACAGGGAGGTCGGGGGTCGGCCATGGCTACACCTTC.

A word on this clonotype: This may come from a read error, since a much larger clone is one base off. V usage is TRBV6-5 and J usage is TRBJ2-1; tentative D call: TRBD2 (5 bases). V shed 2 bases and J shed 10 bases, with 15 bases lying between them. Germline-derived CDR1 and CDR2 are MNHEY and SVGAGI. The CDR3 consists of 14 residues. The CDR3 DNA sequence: TGTGCCAGCAGTTACGTTTTAGCGTTGGGCGAGCAGTTCTTC. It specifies CASSYVLALGEQFF.

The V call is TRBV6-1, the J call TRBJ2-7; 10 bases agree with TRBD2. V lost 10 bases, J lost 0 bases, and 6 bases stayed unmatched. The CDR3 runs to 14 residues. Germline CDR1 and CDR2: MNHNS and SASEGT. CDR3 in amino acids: CANRLAGSSYEQYF. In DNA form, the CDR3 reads TGTGCCAACAGACTAGCGGGTAGCTCCTACGAGCAGTACTTC.

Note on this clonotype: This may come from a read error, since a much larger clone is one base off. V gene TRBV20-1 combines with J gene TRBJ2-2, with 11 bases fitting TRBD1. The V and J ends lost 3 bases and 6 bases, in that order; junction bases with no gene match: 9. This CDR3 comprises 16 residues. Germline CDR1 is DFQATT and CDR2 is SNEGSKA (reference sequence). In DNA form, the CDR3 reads TGCAGTGCTAGTGGACAGGGGGCGATCCGGGCCGGGGAGCTGTTTTTT. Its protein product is CSASGQGAIRAGELFF.

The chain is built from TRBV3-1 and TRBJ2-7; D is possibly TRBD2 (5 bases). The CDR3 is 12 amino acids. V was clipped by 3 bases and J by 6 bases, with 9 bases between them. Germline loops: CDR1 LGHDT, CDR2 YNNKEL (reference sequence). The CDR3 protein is CASSQGSVEQYF. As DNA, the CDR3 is TGTGCCAGCAGCCAGGGTAGCGTCGAGCAGTACTTC.

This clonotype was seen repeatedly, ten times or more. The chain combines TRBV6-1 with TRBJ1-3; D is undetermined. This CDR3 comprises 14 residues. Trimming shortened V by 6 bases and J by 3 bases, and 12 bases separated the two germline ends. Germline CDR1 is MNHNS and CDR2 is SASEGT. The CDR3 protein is CASSVGMDGNTIYF. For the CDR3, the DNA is TGTGCCAGCAGCGTGGGGATGGATGGAAACACCATATATTTT.

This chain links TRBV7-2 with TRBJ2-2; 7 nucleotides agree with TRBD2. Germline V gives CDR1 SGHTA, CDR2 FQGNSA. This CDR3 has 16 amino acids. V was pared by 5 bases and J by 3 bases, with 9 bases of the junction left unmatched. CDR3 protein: CASSPPGLHHTGELFF. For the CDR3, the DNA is TGTGCCAGCAGCCCACCGGGACTACATCACACCGGGGAGCTGTTTTTT.

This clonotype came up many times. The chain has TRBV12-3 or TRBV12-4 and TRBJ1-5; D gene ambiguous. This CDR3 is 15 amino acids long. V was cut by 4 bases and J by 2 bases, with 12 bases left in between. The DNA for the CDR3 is TGTGCCAGCAGTTCCCCTCCCGCACGCAATCAGCCCCAGCATTTT. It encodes CASSSPPARNQPQHF.

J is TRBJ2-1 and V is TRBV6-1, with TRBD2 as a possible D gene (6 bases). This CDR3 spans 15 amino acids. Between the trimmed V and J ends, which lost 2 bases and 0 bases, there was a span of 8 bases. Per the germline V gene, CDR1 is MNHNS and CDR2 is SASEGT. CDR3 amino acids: CASSERRDSYNEQFF. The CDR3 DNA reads TGTGCCAGCAGTGAACGGAGGGACTCCTACAATGAGCAGTTCTTC.

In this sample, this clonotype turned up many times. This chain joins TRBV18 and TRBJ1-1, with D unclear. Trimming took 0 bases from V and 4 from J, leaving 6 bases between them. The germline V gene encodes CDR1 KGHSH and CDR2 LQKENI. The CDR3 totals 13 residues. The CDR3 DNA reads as TGTGCCAGCTCACCACCGTGGGGCACTGAAGCTTTCTTT. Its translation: CASSPPWGTEAFF.

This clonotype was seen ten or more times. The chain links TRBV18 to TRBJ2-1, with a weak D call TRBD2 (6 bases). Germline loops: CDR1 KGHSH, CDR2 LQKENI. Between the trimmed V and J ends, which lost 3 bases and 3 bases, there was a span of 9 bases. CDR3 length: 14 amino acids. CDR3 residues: CASSPRRDYNEQFF. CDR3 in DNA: TGTGCCAGCTCACCTCGGCGGGACTACAATGAGCAGTTCTTC. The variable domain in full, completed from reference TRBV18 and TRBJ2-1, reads NAGVMQNPRHLVRRRGQEARLRCSPMKGHSHVYWYRQLPEEGLKFMVYLQKENIIDESGMPKERFSAEFPKEGPSILRIQQVVRGDSAAYFCASSPRRDYNEQFFGPGTRLTVL.

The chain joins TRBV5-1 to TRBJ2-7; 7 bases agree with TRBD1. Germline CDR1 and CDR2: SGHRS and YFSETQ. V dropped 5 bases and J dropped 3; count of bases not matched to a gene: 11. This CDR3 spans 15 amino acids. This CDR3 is CASSSMGDRVYEQYF. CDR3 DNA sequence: TGCGCCAGCAGTTCAATGGGCGACAGGGTCTACGAGCAGTACTTC.

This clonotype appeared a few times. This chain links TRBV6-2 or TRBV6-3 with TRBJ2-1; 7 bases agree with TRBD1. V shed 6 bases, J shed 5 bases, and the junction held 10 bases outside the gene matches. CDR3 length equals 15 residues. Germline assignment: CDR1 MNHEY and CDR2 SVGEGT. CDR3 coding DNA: TGTGCCAGCAGCCCCGGGACAGCGGCCAACAATGAGCAGTTCTTC. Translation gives CASSPGTAANNEQFF.

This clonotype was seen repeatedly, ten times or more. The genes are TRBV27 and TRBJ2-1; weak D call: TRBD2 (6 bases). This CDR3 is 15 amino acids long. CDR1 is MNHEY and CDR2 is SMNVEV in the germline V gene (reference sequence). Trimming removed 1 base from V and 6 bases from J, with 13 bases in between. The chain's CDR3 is CASSLYGRASNEQFF. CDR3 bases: TGTGCCAGCAGTTTATACGGGAGAGCCAGCAATGAGCAGTTCTTC.

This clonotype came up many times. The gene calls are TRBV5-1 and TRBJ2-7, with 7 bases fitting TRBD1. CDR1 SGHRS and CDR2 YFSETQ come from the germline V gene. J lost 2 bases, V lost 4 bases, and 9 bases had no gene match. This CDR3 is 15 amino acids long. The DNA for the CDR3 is TGCGCCAGCAGCCTAAATGAGGACAGGCCCTACGAGCAGTACTTC. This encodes CASSLNEDRPYEQYF.

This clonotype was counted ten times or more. CDR3 bases: TGTGCCAGCAGCCAAGATGGGGAGACCCAGTACTTC. This gives the protein CASSQDGETQYF. The chain recombines TRBV14 with TRBJ2-5; D is ambiguous. The CDR3 is 12 amino acids. The V gene lost 0 bases and the J gene lost 5 bases, with 4 bases spanning the gap. Germline V gene data show CDR1 as SGHDN and CDR2 as FVKESK.